The clone carrying this T cell receptor (beta chain) was counted a few times. As yet, its antigen is unknown. The CDR3 contains 11 residues. CDR1 is LGHDT, CDR2 YNNKEL, per germline (reference sequence). V was shortened by 0 bases and J by 8 bases, with 2 bases between the two germline ends. The data were obtained in a study of CD8 T cells in ankylosing spondylitis. Study-level findings and limits: What appeared characteristic of ankylosing spondylitis blood was a TCR beta motif of under 10 highly homologous variants.

Quantitative 5'-RACE was performed with molecular barcodes, and it yielded the TCR beta libraries. TCRdb redid the calling of the 5' RACE reads with MiXCR, one entry per CDR3 protein. Of over 450,000 distinct CDR3 sequences listed, about 13% were seen once; the top ten hold over 6.5%. The sample comprised blood, either unsorted or a sorted T cell fraction (not recorded which). The chain uses TRBV3-1 and TRBJ2-1; unclear D gene. The receptor was isolated from a male donor with ankylosing spondylitis. The CDR3 bases are TGTGCCAGCAGCCAAGAGGATGAGCAGTTCTTC. Its translation is CASSQEDEQFF.